This TCR beta chain was recovered during a study of shared clonotypes between healthy human individuals. Assay runs were performed at deep level. Every immunoSEQ plate was one replicate of a subset's evenly spread DNA. Assay: immunoSEQ multiplex PCR; the TCRdb copy retains only in-frame clones and omits some. The table includes over 2 million clones, roughly 94% detected once. Notes on the study in general: It was the non-shared clonotypes that had lower generation probabilities than clonotypes shared by all four donors.

As regards this clone: Its cognate antigen is unknown.

This CDR3 comprises 12 residues. Trimming removed 1 base from V and 12 bases from J, with 13 bases in between. Germline V gene lookup returns CDR1 MGHDK and CDR2 SYGVNS. The chain couples TRBV25-1 to TRBJ2-7, with a tentative D call TRBD2 (5 bases). The sequence derives from a man aged 18 to 29 in good health. The specimen was naive CD4+ T cells sorted from blood. Subset: CD45RA+ positively selected. CDR3 sequence reads: CASSESGRDPYF. CDR3 DNA: TGTGCCAGCAGTGAATCCGGACGGGATCCGTACTTC.